Listed below are T cell receptor beta chains from one sample, sequenced in a study of PD-1 blockade in classical Hodgkin lymphoma. Clones were read by immunoSEQ multiplex PCR, and TCRdb kept only the in-frame ones, dropping some. The table records about 99,000 clones, roughly four fifths of them present only once. The specimen comprised peripheral blood mononuclear cells (PBMCs), sampled before the second cycle of nivolumab. These receptor sequences come from a human donor with classical Hodgkin lymphoma. The conserved cysteine and the conserved F or W are not part of the CDR3 here.

TRBJ1-1 11 TRBV10-3 AITGGAESEAF
TRBJ2-3 11 TRBV7-2 ASSFRGSDTQY
TRBJ1-1 12 TRBV9 ASSAAGGRTEAF
TRBJ2-3 13 TRBV7-3 ASSISLAGRDTQY
TRBJ1-3 11 TRBV2 ASRPRLGDTIY
TRBJ2-7 12 TRBV6-1 ASSLDRGPYEQY
TRBJ1-4 13 TRBV5-1 ASSYSQGAPEKLF
TRBJ2-1 12 TRBV6-6 ASRITTGGNEQF
TRBJ2-3 14 TRBV11-2 ASSLLETSGTDTQY
TRBJ2-1 13 TRBV5-1 ASSLEQGLYNEQF
TRBJ1-3 12 TRBV14 ASSLDLSGNTIY
TRBJ2-1 11 TRBV7-2 ASSFNQEGEQF
TRBJ2-7 11 TRBV28 ASSPGDSYEQY
TRBJ2-7 12 TRBV27 ASRRTGQSYEQY
TRBJ2-7 12 TRBV6-6 ASSSEWNTYEQY
TRBJ1-2 12 TRBV5-5 ASSGGTVNYGYT
TRBJ2-5 10 TRBV7-9 ASSLPGETQY
TRBJ1-1 13 TRBV7-2 ASSLEGTAGTEAF
TRBJ2-7 13 TRBV6-6 ASSSPGRSSYEQY
TRBJ2-7 12 TRBV6-6 ASSYSTRGYEQY
TRBJ2-5 12 TRBV19 ASSQQGAGETQY
TRBJ2-5 11 TRBV19 ASSIGVQETQY
TRBJ1-2 11 TRBV5-6 ASSFQGNYGYT
TRBJ2-1 13 TRBV7-8 ASSPSAGGYNEQF
TRBJ2-1 11 TRBV7-3 ASSLSPGFEQF
TRBJ2-2 14 TRBV10-3 AISGTGGQGPGELF